This T cell receptor (beta chain) was identified in a study of early T cells in non-severe SARS-CoV-2 infection. Study details: Chains stayed unpaired after sequencing of bulk RNA from unsorted whole blood. Whole-study findings and limits: The study's VDJdb matching favored anti-spike CD8 responses and missed private and CD4 specificities.

This clonotype was observed many times. Antigen specificity is unknown. Trimming cost V 6 bases and J 2 bases, with 10 bases left between them. This CDR3 contains 12 residues. Germline CDR1 is DFQATT and CDR2 is SNEGSKA (reference sequence). Tagging with unique molecular identifiers was applied to individual cDNA molecules. TCRdb re-called the 5' RACE reads through MiXCR, storing one row per CDR3 protein. The table shows approximately 71,000 distinct CDR3 sequences, with approximately 12% occurring only once. Sequenced material: whole blood. This rearrangement joins TRBV20-1 to TRBJ2-5; D unresolved. This TCR was sampled from an adult who was a healthcare worker with PCR-confirmed SARS-CoV-2 infection or an uninfected control (not recorded which). In DNA, the CDR3 is TGCAGTGCCCTGGCCAAGCAAGAGACCCAGTACTTC. Amino acids: CSALAKQETQYF.